This T cell receptor (beta chain) originates from a study of shared clonotypes between healthy human individuals. Findings and limits, study-wide: In several donors, approximately 5% of naive CD4 clonotypes appeared in common.

This CDR3 comprises 15 residues. V lost 3 bases, J lost 2 bases, and 4 bases stayed unmatched. Germline CDR1 and CDR2: LNHDA and SQIVND (reference sequence). The table came from immunoSEQ multiplex PCR; TCRdb's copy has only in-frame clones and leaves some out. This repertoire shows about 960,000 clones, over 75% found once; its top ten account for over 1.3%. The table lists this clone with a count of one. No antigen is known for it. The V call is TRBV19, the J call TRBJ2-3; the match to TRBD2 covers 8 bases. This TCR was sampled from a young man in good health. The specimen was memory CD4+ T cells sorted from blood. Subset here: CD45RA-negative fraction. Here the CDR3 reads CASSMGSGITDTQYF. The DNA for the CDR3 is TGTGCCAGTAGTATGGGTAGCGGGATCACAGATACGCAGTATTTT.